This TCR beta chain was identified in a study of T cells in women clearing cervical HPV infection. Study observations and caveats: Repertoire richness, not evenness, was significantly elevated in CIN3+ cases versus controls.

Sequencing was performed with immunoSEQ multiplex PCR; in TCRdb, only in-frame clones are kept and a portion is missing. Recorded for this sample: about 36,000 clones. Losses at the gene ends were 2 bases for V and 0 bases for J; bases not matched to a gene: 9. The V gene's germline CDR1 is LNHDA and CDR2 SQIVND (reference sequence). The CDR3 sequence is 18 residues long. MY09/MY11 PCR detected cervical HPV DNA; dot-blot assigned genotypes. Comment on this clone: Its antigen is currently unknown. The observed sequence ends 3 residues before the CDR3 terminus, with the missing tail filled in from the germline J gene.

The V and J genes are TRBV19 and TRBJ1-3; 8 nucleotides line up with TRBD1. Sequencing used blood buffy coat. This TCR came from a woman between 18 and 70 years old with a cervical HPV16 infection that either progressed to CIN3+ or cleared (not recorded which). CDR3 amino acids: CASSITRTGLSSGNTIYF. The part of the CDR3 DNA that was read is TGTGCCAGTAGTATAACGCGGACAGGGCTCAGCTCTGGAAACACC.